This T cell receptor beta chain was recorded in a study of OX40 agonist ivuxolimab in advanced cancers. General study results and limits: In CD8+ T cells, expanded clones were on average more numerous than in CD4+.

Per germline, CDR1 MNHEY and CDR2 SMNVEV (reference sequence). CDR3 length: 13 amino acids. The germline V and J ends were trimmed by 2 bases and 1 base, with 6 bases remaining between them. A history of autoimmune disease or systemic immunosuppression excluded patients. This clone was seen once. Antigen specificity is unknown. This same CDR3 is encoded by further DNA sequences in the sample. Libraries were prepared by immunoSEQ multiplex PCR; TCRdb keeps only in-frame clonotypes and omits some of them. The sample comprises approximately 77,000 clones, 90% to 95% of which are singletons, and less than 15% rests with the top ten.

The chain is built from TRBV27 and TRBJ2-7; D remains unclear. The sequencing here drew on CD4+ or CD8+ T cells sorted from blood, taken in a trial of the OX40 agonist ivuxolimab. The source is an adult with an advanced solid tumor such as melanoma, head and neck, liver or kidney cancer. CDR3 loop: CASSLGLSYEQYF. The CDR3, as DNA: TGTGCCAGCAGTTTAGGTCTTTCCTACGAGCAGTACTTC.